This TCR beta chain was identified in a study of cytomegalovirus exposure and HLA in healthy donors. This clone was detected a few times. The assay was immunoSEQ multiplex PCR, and TCRdb's table has in-frame clones only and misses some. The sample carries fewer than 200,000 clones, 86% recorded once. V lost 2 bases, J lost 6 bases, and 8 bases lay in between. Germline assignment: CDR1 SEHNR and CDR2 FQNEAQ (reference sequence). The CDR3 sequence is 12 residues long. This TCR derives from a woman in her thirties in good health and CMV-seronegative. The V gene is TRBV7-9, the J gene TRBJ2-7; TRBD2 might be the D (5 bases). The sequenced sample was PBMCs. CDR3 amino acids: CASSLSSLEQYF. The CDR3 coding sequence is TGTGCCAGCAGCTTATCTAGCCTCGAGCAGTACTTC.